The clone carrying this T cell receptor (beta chain) has just one count. These data originate in a study of blood T cell repertoires in COVID-19. Study context: Donors in the United States, Italy and Spain gave samples during acute or convalescent COVID-19. T cells, B-cell-depleted T cells, or PBMCs supplied cDNA or gDNA.

The table came from immunoSEQ multiplex PCR; TCRdb's copy has only in-frame clones and leaves some out. Of about 110,000 clones listed, roughly four fifths were seen once; the top ten hold approximately 16%. The junction had 14 bases not matched to a gene; V was cut back by 2 bases and J by 6 bases. In germline, CDR1 is LNHDA, CDR2 SQIVND (reference sequence). This CDR3 has 18 amino acids. This clonotype was obtained from a woman aged 55-70 years with acute or convalescent COVID-19. J is TRBJ2-3 and V is TRBV19; 10 nucleotides line up with TRBD2. The sequenced sample was peripheral blood. The CDR3: CASSIRGLAGGIYDTQYF. The CDR3 nucleotides read TGTGCCAGTAGTATACGAGGCTTAGCGGGGGGTATCTACGATACGCAGTATTTT. Combining the CDR3 with reference TRBV19 and TRBJ2-3 gives the whole variable domain DGGITQSPKYLFRKEGQNVTLSCEQNLNHDAMYWYRQDPGQGLRLIYYSQIVNDFQKGDIAEGYSVSREKKESFPLTVTSAQKNPTAFYLCASSIRGLAGGIYDTQYFGPGTRLTVL.